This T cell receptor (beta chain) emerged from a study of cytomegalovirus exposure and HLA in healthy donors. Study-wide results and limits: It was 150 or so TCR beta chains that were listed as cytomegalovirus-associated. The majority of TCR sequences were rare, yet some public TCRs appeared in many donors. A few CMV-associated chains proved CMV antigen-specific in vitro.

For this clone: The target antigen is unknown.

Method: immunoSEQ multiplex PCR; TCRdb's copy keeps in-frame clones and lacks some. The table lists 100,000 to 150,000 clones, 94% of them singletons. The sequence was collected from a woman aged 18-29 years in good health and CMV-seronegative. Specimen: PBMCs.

CDR3 region: CASSPSSRGSSYEQYF. CDR3 nucleotide sequence: TGTGCCAGCAGCCCTTCTTCTCGGGGGAGCTCCTACGAGCAGTACTTC. J is TRBJ2-7 and V is TRBV9, with D perhaps TRBD2 (6 bases). The length of the CDR3 is 16 residues. The ends were cut back, 4 bases at V and 0 bases at J, with 17 bases in the middle. The germline gives CDR1 SGDLS, CDR2 YYNGEE.